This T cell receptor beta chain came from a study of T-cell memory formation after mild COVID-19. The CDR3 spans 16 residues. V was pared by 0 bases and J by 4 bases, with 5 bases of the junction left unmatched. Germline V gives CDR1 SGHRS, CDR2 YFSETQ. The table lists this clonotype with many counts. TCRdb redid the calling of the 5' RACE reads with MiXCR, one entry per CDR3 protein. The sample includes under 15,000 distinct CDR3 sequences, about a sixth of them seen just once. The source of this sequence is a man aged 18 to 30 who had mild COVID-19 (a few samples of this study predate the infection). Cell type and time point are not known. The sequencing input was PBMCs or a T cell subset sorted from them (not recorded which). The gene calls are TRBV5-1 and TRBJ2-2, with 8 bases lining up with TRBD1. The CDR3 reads CASSLDRGLTTGELFF. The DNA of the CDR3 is TGCGCCAGCAGCTTGGACAGGGGGTTAACCACCGGGGAGCTGTTTTTT. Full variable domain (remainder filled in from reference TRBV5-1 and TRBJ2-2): KAGVTQTPRYLIKTRGQQVTLSCSPISGHRSVSWYQQTPGQGLQFLFEYFSETQRNKGNFPGRFSGRQFSNSRSEMNVSTLELGDSALYLCASSLDRGLTTGELFFGEGSRLTVL.